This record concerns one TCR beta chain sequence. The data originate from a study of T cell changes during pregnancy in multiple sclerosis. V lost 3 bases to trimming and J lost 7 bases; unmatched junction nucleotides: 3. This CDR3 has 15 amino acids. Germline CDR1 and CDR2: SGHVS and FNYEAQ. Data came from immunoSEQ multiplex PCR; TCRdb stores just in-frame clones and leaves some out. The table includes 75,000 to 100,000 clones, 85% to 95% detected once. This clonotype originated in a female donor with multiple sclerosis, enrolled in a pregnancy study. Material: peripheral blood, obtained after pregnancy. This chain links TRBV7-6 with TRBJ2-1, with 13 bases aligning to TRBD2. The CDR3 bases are TGTGCCAGCAGCTTCACTAGCGGGGGGGCAAATGAGCAGTTCTTC. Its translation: CASSFTSGGANEQFF.